Shown below are 22 T cell receptor beta chains from a single sample sequenced in a study of regulatory T cells in long-lasting Graves disease. Time point denoted: newly diagnosed GD, antithyroid drugs for less than 3 months. PBMC-derived RNA was used for the TCR library. Building the TCR beta libraries relied on iRepertoire HTBI primers, and CDR3 regions underwent Arm-PCR. TCRdb reprocessed the multiplex PCR reads via MiXCR and lists one record per CDR3 protein. This table has some 600,000 distinct CDR3 sequences, around 16% appearing once. These data were also reused for a study on T cells in Graves' hyperthyroidism and ophthalmopathy.

The sample here was peripheral blood mononuclear cells (PBMCs), taken at new diagnosis, from a patient treated with antithyroid drugs. The receptors come from a man younger than 30 with Graves disease.

This clonotype was found a few times. The chain recombines TRBV6-2 or TRBV6-3 with TRBJ1-1; D gene uncertain. V was clipped by 5 bases and J by 4 bases, with 11 bases between them. The germline V gene has CDR1 MNHEY and CDR2 SVGEGT. This CDR3 is 13 amino acids long. CDR3 protein: CASSEAGSTEAFF. The CDR3 region has the DNA TGTGCCAGCAGTGAAGCGGGATCCACTGAAGCTTTCTTT.

In its sample, this clonotype was seen a few times. This chain uses TRBV7-9 with TRBJ2-7; 7 bases match TRBD1. V lost 6 bases, J lost 0 bases, and 11 bases stayed unmatched. Germline CDR1 SEHNR, CDR2 FQNEAQ (reference sequence). This CDR3 region has 16 residues. CDR3 sequence reads: CASSNPGTATSYEQYF. The CDR3, as DNA: TGTGCCAGCAGTAATCCTGGGACAGCGACCTCCTACGAGCAGTACTTC.

The chain employs TRBV12-3 or TRBV12-4 and TRBJ2-1, with TRBD1 as a possible D gene (5 bases). V lost 6 bases and J lost 0, with 9 bases in between. The CDR3 consists of 14 residues. The CDR3 protein is CASRTVSSYNEQFF. In DNA, the CDR3 is TGTGCCAGCAGGACAGTCAGCTCCTACAATGAGCAGTTCTTC.

There are many counts of this clonotype. The chain carries TRBV29-1 and TRBJ1-2; TRBD1 aligns across 7 bases. This CDR3 is 12 amino acids long. CDR1 is SQVTM, CDR2 ANQGSEA, per germline. V lost 5 bases and J lost 5; bases outside the gene matches: 5. Written as DNA, the CDR3 is TGCAGCGTTAGCCCCAGGGGGTATGGCTACACCTTC. Translated, it gives CSVSPRGYGYTF.

The chain joins TRBV20-1 to TRBJ2-5; maybe TRBD1 (6 bases). Germline V lookup: CDR1 DFQATT, CDR2 SNEGSKA (reference sequence). Trimming removed 4 bases from V and 2 bases from J, with 11 bases in between. This CDR3 spans 13 amino acids. The CDR3 protein is CSATGHTQETQYF. Here the CDR3 DNA reads TGCAGTGCTACGGGACACACTCAAGAGACCCAGTACTTC.

In this sample, this clonotype turned up many times. The CDR3 nucleotides are TGTGCCTGGGGACAGCGTGGCTACACCTTC. Translated: CAWGQRGYTF. The chain carries TRBV30 and TRBJ1-2; possibly TRBD1 for D (6 bases). CDR3 length: 10 amino acids. V shed 5 bases and J shed 7 bases, with 8 bases lying between them. CDR1 and CDR2 from the germline V gene are GTSNPN and SVGIG (reference sequence).

This clonotype was detected a few times. The rearrangement joins TRBV20-1 to TRBJ2-3, with D maybe TRBD1 (6 bases). V was clipped by 6 bases and J by 6 bases, with 16 bases between them. Germline V CDR1 and CDR2: DFQATT, SNEGSKA (reference sequence). This CDR3 is 13 amino acids long. The DNA of the CDR3 is TGCAGTGCCGGGACACCGATATTTGATACGCAGTATTTT. As protein: CSAGTPIFDTQYF.

The CDR3 bases are TGTGCCAGCAGCTCCCAGGGTACTCATAATTCACCCCTCCACTTT. Its translation: CASSSQGTHNSPLHF. The chain couples TRBV7-9 to TRBJ1-6; TRBD1 might be the D (5 bases). The V end lost 4 bases, the J end lost 5 bases, and 12 bases lay between the germline ends. This CDR3 region has 15 residues. Germline values: CDR1 SEHNR, CDR2 FQNEAQ (reference sequence).

This clonotype was detected only a few times. The V and J genes are TRBV27 and TRBJ2-1, with 10 bases matching TRBD1. CDR1 is MNHEY, CDR2 SMNVEV, per germline (reference sequence). The CDR3 is 14 amino acids. Trimming removed 7 bases from V and 12 bases from J; junction bases left unmatched: 12. The DNA of the CDR3 is TGTGCCAGCAAGACAGGGGGCGTTTCGGTGGGGCAGTTCTTC. This encodes CASKTGGVSVGQFF.

This clonotype occurred many times. The rearrangement uses TRBV11-2 and TRBJ2-3, with D perhaps matching TRBD1 (5 bases). Looked up from germline, CDR1 is SGHAT and CDR2 is FQNNGV. The CDR3 length is 15 residues. The V end was cut by 5 bases, the J end by 0 bases, with 12 bases between. In DNA form, the CDR3 reads TGTGCCAGCAGCCTGCGAGGACAAAGCACAGATACGCAGTATTTT. Protein product: CASSLRGQSTDTQYF.

In its sample, this clonotype was seen many times. The chain has TRBV3-1 and TRBJ2-3; the D is unclear. The CDR3 spans 15 residues. V shed 0 bases and J shed 1 base, with 8 bases lying between them. CDR1 is LGHDT, CDR2 YNNKEL, per germline (reference sequence). DNA for the CDR3: TGTGCCAGCAGCCAAGACATCGGGCGCACAGATACGCAGTATTTT. Protein product: CASSQDIGRTDTQYF.

The chain is built from TRBV18 and TRBJ2-3; 8 bases match TRBD2. Germline V gives CDR1 KGHSH, CDR2 LQKENI. The V and J ends lost 3 bases and 5 bases, in that order; junction bases with no gene match: 4. The CDR3 has 14 amino acids. Here the CDR3 reads CASSPSGSVDTQYF. For the CDR3, the DNA is TGTGCCAGCTCACCCAGCGGGAGTGTAGATACGCAGTATTTT.

This clonotype was seen ten or more times. The chain carries TRBV5-6 and TRBJ1-1; a possible D gene is TRBD1 (5 bases). Per the germline V gene, CDR1 is SGHDT and CDR2 is YYEEEE. V was trimmed by 3 bases and J by 1 base, leaving 16 bases between them. The CDR3 runs 16 residues. The CDR3 DNA follows: TGTGCCAGCAGCTGGGACGCCGCAGAATGGAACACTGAAGCTTTCTTT. Protein sequence: CASSWDAAEWNTEAFF.

The rearrangement joins TRBV9 to TRBJ2-3; D not resolved. CDR3 length: 15 amino acids. V shed 3 bases and J shed 1 base, with 12 bases lying between them. Germline assignment: CDR1 SGDLS and CDR2 YYNGEE. The CDR3 DNA sequence: TGTGCCAGCAGCGGGATGAGTGGACGCACAGATACGCAGTATTTT. As protein: CASSGMSGRTDTQYF.

This clonotype was detected a few times. The CDR3 DNA is TGCAGTGCTAGTCCCGGCTACACAGATACGCAGTATTTT. Its translation is CSASPGYTDTQYF. The genes are TRBV20-1 and TRBJ2-3, with no clear D. Trimming cost V 3 bases and J 2 bases, with 9 bases left between them. This CDR3 is 13 amino acids long. Per the germline V gene, CDR1 is DFQATT and CDR2 is SNEGSKA (reference sequence).

This clonotype was observed many times. The chain has TRBV3-1 and TRBJ2-7; 11 bases map to TRBD2. Per the germline V gene, CDR1 is LGHDT and CDR2 is YNNKEL (reference sequence). V shed 2 bases, J shed 4 bases, and the junction held 10 bases outside the gene matches. This CDR3 spans 17 amino acids. As DNA, the CDR3 is TGTGCCAGCAGCCAAATACTAGCGGGAGCCCCCTATTACGAGCAGTACTTC. Encoded protein: CASSQILAGAPYYEQYF.

This clonotype was seen ten or more times. The chain recombines TRBV11-2 with TRBJ2-1; unclear D gene. Per the germline V gene, CDR1 is SGHAT and CDR2 is FQNNGV. CDR3 length equals 14 residues. Trimming took 1 base from V and 8 from J, leaving 12 bases between them. CDR3 bases: TGTGCCAGCAGCTTAGTTGGAGTCCTCGATGAGCAGTTCTTC. This translates into CASSLVGVLDEQFF. Full variable domain (missing parts from reference TRBV11-2 and TRBJ2-1): EAGVAQSPRYKIIEKRQSVAFWCNPISGHATLYWYQQILGQGPKLLIQFQNNGVVDDSQLPKDRFSAERLKGVDSTLKIQPAKLEDSAVYLCASSLVGVLDEQFFGPGTRLTVL.

V gene TRBV5-4 combines with J gene TRBJ2-7; no firm D call. Trimming removed 4 bases from V and 0 bases from J, with 20 bases in between. This CDR3 has 17 amino acids. Per the germline V gene, CDR1 is SGHNT and CDR2 is YYREEE (reference sequence). CDR3 loop: CASSRDALDRGSYEQYF. In nucleotides, the CDR3 is TGTGCCAGCAGCCGAGACGCACTGGACCGCGGCTCCTACGAGCAGTACTTC.

This clonotype was recorded at least ten times. The chain has TRBV20-1 and TRBJ2-3; D is unclear. Trimming removed 3 bases from V and 6 bases from J, with 10 bases in between. The germline V gene encodes CDR1 DFQATT and CDR2 SNEGSKA (reference sequence). CDR3 length: 12 amino acids. CDR3 sequence reads: CSARGPPDTQYF. The CDR3 region has the DNA TGCAGTGCTAGGGGCCCCCCGGATACGCAGTATTTT.

This clonotype was detected many times. The chain is built from TRBV3-1 and TRBJ2-7; 12 bases line up with TRBD2. J lost 5 bases, V lost 3 bases, and 8 bases had no gene match. Germline loops: CDR1 LGHDT, CDR2 YNNKEL (reference sequence). This CDR3 has 16 amino acids. The CDR3 bases are TGTGCCAGCAGCCATGAGGGACTAGCGGGCTCAAACGAGCAGTACTTC. Its translation is CASSHEGLAGSNEQYF.

As regards this clonotype: Being one base from a much bigger clone, this may be a read error. The V gene is TRBV5-1, the J gene TRBJ1-2; D is unclear. The germline V gene has CDR1 SGHRS and CDR2 YFSETQ. Trimming took off 1 base at V and 6 bases at J, with 10 bases between the two ends. The CDR3 is 13 amino acids. The CDR3 loop is CASSLLSGDGYTF. CDR3 sequence (DNA): TGCGCCAGCAGCTTGTTATCTGGGGATGGCTACACCTTC.

This clonotype was picked up many times. This chain connects TRBV12-3 or TRBV12-4 to TRBJ2-7, with TRBD2 identical over 8 bases. Trimming took 6 bases from V and 6 from J; bases not matched to a gene: 16. This CDR3 contains 16 residues. The CDR3 loop reads CASSTPPGLGRSEQYF. Written as DNA, the CDR3 is TGTGCCAGCAGCACGCCTCCGGGACTAGGAAGAAGCGAGCAGTACTTC.